This TCR beta chain was recorded in a study of radiation and T cells in renal cell carcinoma. The study's findings and limits: No pretreatment tumor biopsies were available for baseline clonotypes. From baseline, blood top tumor clonotypes peaked at 2 weeks post-radiation.

For this clone: What it binds is unknown.

This table comes from immunoSEQ multiplex PCR, and its TCRdb copy is limited to in-frame clones, with some not included. The table has around 140,000 clones, approximately 87% seen once. Regarding time point: baseline pretreatment blood. Sample treatment: 15 Gy SBRT to primary tumor, nephrectomy 4 weeks later. Sequencing was performed on blood, taken from a patient whose treatment included radiotherapy and nephrectomy. The sequence was collected from a woman in her fifties or sixties with renal cell carcinoma.

The CDR3 DNA reads TGTGCCACCCAAGGGGGGCGGGAGGAGACCCAGTACTTC. The encoded protein is CATQGGREETQYF. The chain recombines TRBV2 with TRBJ2-5; D is possibly TRBD2 (7 bases). Trimming removed 10 bases at V and 5 bases at J, with 17 bases between. The CDR3 length is 13 residues. Germline CDR1 and CDR2: SNHLY and FYNNEI.